The clone carrying this TCR beta chain turned up a few times. CDR3 length: 13 residues. The V gene lost 4 bases and the J gene lost 5 bases, with 14 bases spanning the gap. Germline values: CDR1 SQVTM, CDR2 ANQGSEA. TCRdb analysed the 5' RACE reads with MiXCR anew, one entry per CDR3 protein. The sample yields 500,000 to 600,000 distinct CDR3 sequences, under 25% seen once. This sample is drawn from a study of identical twins. A further study also used this sample, focusing on T cells expressing NK-cell markers. That paper notes: HCMV specificity of the expanded NKG2C+ T cell clones stayed unclear.

The sample taken for sequencing was CD4+ T cells sorted from blood. The TCR sequence derives from a woman under 30 in good health. V usage is TRBV29-1 and J usage is TRBJ1-1, with no clear D. DNA of the CDR3: TGCAGCGTTGTTCTGGGGTCTAAGACTGAAGCTTTCTTT. Protein sequence: CSVVLGSKTEAFF.